Each of the 20 T cell receptor beta chains below was sequenced from the same sample in a study of blood T cell repertoires in COVID-19. Clones were sequenced by immunoSEQ multiplex PCR, and TCRdb holds only the in-frame ones, with some missing. Seen here are about 250,000 clones, roughly 88% observed once, and the top ten hold around 1.5%. The material sequenced was peripheral blood. All receptors come from an elderly man with acute or convalescent COVID-19.

This clone was seen only once. The rearrangement joins TRBV19 to TRBJ2-2; TRBD2 matches at 7 bases. Germline assignment: CDR1 LNHDA and CDR2 SQIVND (reference sequence). V shed 5 bases, J shed 5 bases, and the junction held 14 bases outside the gene matches. The CDR3 loop spans 17 amino acids. DNA of the CDR3: TGTGCCAGTAGTTCCCGTATCCGACTAGCAGAGACCGGGGAGCTGTTTTTT. Encoded protein: CASSSRIRLAETGELFF. Full variable domain (remainder filled in from reference TRBV19 and TRBJ2-2): DGGITQSPKYLFRKEGQNVTLSCEQNLNHDAMYWYRQDPGQGLRLIYYSQIVNDFQKGDIAEGYSVSREKKESFPLTVTSAQKNPTAFYLCASSSRIRLAETGELFFGEGSRLTVL.

The V gene is TRBV19, the J gene TRBJ1-5, with a weak D call TRBD1 (6 bases). Trimming took 6 bases from V and 4 from J, leaving 10 bases between them. CDR1 LNHDA and CDR2 SQIVND come from the germline V gene (reference sequence). CDR3 length equals 13 residues. CDR3 in amino acids: CASSRGLNQPQHF. The CDR3 coding sequence is TGTGCCAGTAGCAGGGGCCTTAATCAGCCCCAGCATTTT.

This clone was picked up one time. CDR3 region: CASSVGLLAGGPEQFF. In nucleotides, the CDR3 is TGTGCCAGCAGCGTAGGGTTACTAGCGGGGGGGCCTGAGCAGTTCTTC. The chain recombines TRBV9 with TRBJ2-1; 13 bases align to TRBD2. V gave up 0 bases and J gave up 9 bases; unmatched junction bases: 6. The CDR3 length is 16 residues. CDR1 is SGDLS, CDR2 YYNGEE, per germline.

This clone appeared once. V and J are TRBV5-1 and TRBJ2-1; tentatively, D is TRBD1 (5 bases). Per the germline V gene, CDR1 is SGHRS and CDR2 is YFSETQ. V lost 4 bases, J lost 2 bases, and 10 bases lay in between. The CDR3 has 14 amino acids. This CDR3 reads CASSLGQAYNEQFF. The CDR3 region has the DNA TGCGCCAGCAGCCTCGGACAAGCCTACAATGAGCAGTTCTTC.

This chain links TRBV10-3 with TRBJ2-7, with 10 bases aligning to TRBD2. J gave up 3 bases and V 4 bases, and 9 bases lay outside the gene matches. Germline-derived CDR1 and CDR2 are ENHRY and SYGVKD. CDR3 size: 16 residues. The CDR3 spells CAISGTGLADNYEQYF. As DNA, the CDR3 is TGTGCCATCAGTGGGACCGGACTAGCGGACAACTACGAGCAGTACTTC.

CDR3 DNA: TGTGCCATCAGTGGACAGAGTAAAATCTATGGCTACACCTTC. Encoded protein: CAISGQSKIYGYTF. V is TRBV10-3 and J is TRBJ1-2; D possibly corresponds to TRBD1 (5 bases). Trimming took off 4 bases at V and 4 bases at J, with 13 bases between the two ends. Germline loops: CDR1 ENHRY, CDR2 SYGVKD. This CDR3 is 14 amino acids long.

The chain joins TRBV2 to TRBJ1-2; the D gene is possibly TRBD1 (5 bases). CDR1 is SNHLY, CDR2 FYNNEI, per germline. V lost 6 bases and J 5 bases, leaving 16 bases between the germline ends. The CDR3 is made up of 14 amino acids. For the CDR3, the DNA is TGTGCCAGCAGACCGAGACAGAACGTTTATGGCTACACCTTC. Its translation: CASRPRQNVYGYTF.

The chain carries TRBV7-2 and TRBJ1-3; 8 nucleotides line up with TRBD1. This CDR3 has 16 amino acids. Germline V lookup: CDR1 SGHTA, CDR2 FQGNSA. V was clipped by 6 bases and J by 3 bases; unmatched bases: 10. Here the CDR3 DNA reads TGTGCCAGCAGGGAAGTTGGGACAGGCGATGGAAACACCATATATTTT. This sequence encodes CASREVGTGDGNTIYF. The full variable domain, its missing parts supplied by reference TRBV7-2 and TRBJ1-3, is GAGVSQSPSNKVTEKGKDVELRCDPISGHTALYWYRQSLGQGLEFLIYFQGNSAPDKSGLPSDRFSAERTGGSVSTLTIQRTQQEDSAVYLCASREVGTGDGNTIYFGEGSWLTVV.

The chain couples TRBV4-1 to TRBJ2-1; 13 bases align to TRBD2. V lost 0 bases to trimming and J lost 5 bases; unmatched junction nucleotides: 10. This CDR3 has 19 amino acids. The germline CDR1 and CDR2 sequences are MGHRA and YSYEKL. The CDR3 reads CASSQDQALAGGPDNEQFF. The DNA for the CDR3 is TGCGCCAGCAGCCAAGATCAGGCACTAGCGGGAGGGCCCGACAATGAGCAGTTCTTC.

This clone was counted a few times. The V call is TRBV7-3, the J call TRBJ2-2, with D unresolved. The CDR3 covers 14 residues. Trimming removed 5 bases at V and 4 bases at J, with 11 bases between. Germline V gene sequence: CDR1 SGHTA, CDR2 FQGTGA. CDR3 sequence reads: CASSLDSFTGELFF. CDR3 bases: TGTGCCAGCAGCCTTGACTCTTTCACCGGGGAGCTGTTTTTT.

V and J are TRBV7-3 and TRBJ1-6; maybe TRBD1 (6 bases). Germline V gives CDR1 SGHTA, CDR2 FQGTGA. V was trimmed by 2 bases and J by 9 bases, leaving 11 bases between them. This CDR3 has 14 amino acids. The CDR3 DNA sequence: TGTGCCAGCAGCTTAGTACAGGGAAGTTCACCCCTCCACTTT. This codes for CASSLVQGSSPLHF.

The chain uses TRBV7-8 and TRBJ1-1; 10 bases match TRBD1. V was pared by 5 bases and J by 5 bases, with 8 bases of the junction left unmatched. The CDR3 is 15 amino acids. Germline V gene sequence: CDR1 SGHVS, CDR2 FQNEAQ. CDR3 sequence (DNA): TGTGCCAGCAGCCCCAGACAGGGGGCAAGGACTGAAGCTTTCTTT. Translation: CASSPRQGARTEAFF.

The rearrangement uses TRBV5-6 and TRBJ1-3; 7 bases align to TRBD1. From germline, CDR1 is SGHDT and CDR2 YYEEEE. The CDR3 extends over 18 amino acids. Unmatched junction bases numbered 12, after V lost 3 bases and J lost 0 bases. CDR3 loop: CASSWRNRQGLSGNTIYF. CDR3 sequence (DNA): TGTGCCAGCAGCTGGAGAAATAGACAGGGACTCTCTGGAAACACCATATATTTT.

This clone was recorded once. This chain joins TRBV7-9 and TRBJ1-1, with D unresolved. The CDR3 totals 13 residues. CDR1 and CDR2 from the germline V gene are SEHNR and FQNEAQ (reference sequence). Trimming cost V 3 bases and J 1 base, with 6 bases left between them. The CDR3 DNA is TGTGCCAGCAGCTTTCTAGCGAACACTGAAGCTTTCTTT. This gives the protein CASSFLANTEAFF. Based on the CDR3 plus reference TRBV7-9 and TRBJ1-1, the full variable domain is DTGVSQNPRHKITKRGQNVTFRCDPISEHNRLYWYRQTLGQGPEFLTYFQNEAQLEKSRLLSDRFSAERPKGSFSTLEIQRTEQGDSAMYLCASSFLANTEAFFGQGTRLTVV.

The chain combines TRBV7-9 with TRBJ1-4; TRBD1 matches at 7 bases. Germline CDR1 reads SEHNR; CDR2 reads FQNEAQ (reference sequence). The V and J ends lost 4 bases and 3 bases, in that order; junction bases with no gene match: 2. The CDR3 has 14 amino acids. CDR3 amino acids: CASSSTGANEKLFF. The CDR3 DNA sequence: TGTGCCAGCAGCTCTACAGGGGCTAATGAAAAACTGTTTTTT.

V gene TRBV19 combines with J gene TRBJ2-2, with 13 bases matching TRBD2. After removal of 5 bases from V and 3 bases from J, the junction contained 6 bases not matched to a gene. Germline CDR1 reads LNHDA; CDR2 reads SQIVND (reference sequence). This CDR3 is 17 amino acids long. CDR3 coding DNA: TGTGCCAGTAGTGCAACTAGCGGGGGGGCGGACACCGGGGAGCTGTTTTTT. Translation gives CASSATSGGADTGELFF.

The J gene is TRBJ2-7, the V gene TRBV6-5; possibly TRBD2 for D (6 bases). V lost 0 bases and J lost 2, with 11 bases in between. The CDR3 length is 15 residues. Germline assignment: CDR1 MNHEY and CDR2 SVGAGI. The CDR3 sequence is CASSYSPGETYEQYF. CDR3 coding DNA: TGTGCCAGCAGTTACTCGCCGGGGGAAACCTACGAGCAGTACTTC.

The chain uses TRBV24-1 and TRBJ2-7, with unresolved D. Germline V gives CDR1 KGHDR, CDR2 SFDVKD. The CDR3 totals 14 residues. Trimming left V 2 bases short and J 4 bases short, with 11 bases between. The CDR3 DNA follows: TGTGCCACCAGTGATTCCAGCAGGCTATACGAGCAGTACTTC. Translating gives CATSDSSRLYEQYF.

The chain is built from TRBV28 and TRBJ2-5; D gene unclear. The CDR3 runs 14 residues. The V end lost 6 bases, the J end lost 5 bases, and 16 bases lay between the germline ends. The germline gives CDR1 MDHEN, CDR2 SYDVKM. The CDR3 loop reads CASSPATLFETQYF. The CDR3, as DNA: TGTGCCAGCAGCCCCGCGACTCTTTTTGAGACCCAGTACTTC.

With respect to this clone: Other nucleotide sequences from this sample produce the same CDR3. For the CDR3, the DNA is TGTGCCAGCTTCGACCGGGAGTATGGCAATGAGCAGTTCTTC. Protein: CASFDREYGNEQFF. The chain joins TRBV7-9 to TRBJ2-1; weak D call: TRBD2 (6 bases). The CDR3 consists of 14 residues. CDR1 is SEHNR, CDR2 FQNEAQ, per germline (reference sequence). Trimming took 8 bases from V and 6 from J, leaving 17 bases between them.